This TCR beta chain was recorded in a study of identical twins. This clonotype was found a few times. TCRdb re-derived calls from the 5' RACE reads in MiXCR, one entry per CDR3 protein. Among roughly 720,000 distinct CDR3 sequences listed, 18% were seen once. Among all donors, each was a healthy Caucasian. The CDR3 runs 18 residues. The trim removed 3 bases at V and 2 bases at J, leaving 11 bases unmatched. Per the germline V gene, CDR1 is ENHRY and CDR2 is SYGVKD. The same specimen was also included in a second study, on T cells expressing NK-cell markers. That investigation notes: About 1.0-7.0% of CD8+ T cells in over five donors belonged to dominant NKG2C+ clonotypes. HCMV specificity was not established for the expanded NKG2C+ T cell clones.

The sequencing sample was made of PBMCs. V gene TRBV10-3 combines with J gene TRBJ2-1; 9 positions match TRBD2. This clonotype originated in a woman aged 18-29 years in good health. The CDR3 nucleotides read TGTGCCATCAGTGATCGAGGTCGGGCTAGCGGGACCTACAATGAGCAGTTCTTC. This translates into CAISDRGRASGTYNEQFF.